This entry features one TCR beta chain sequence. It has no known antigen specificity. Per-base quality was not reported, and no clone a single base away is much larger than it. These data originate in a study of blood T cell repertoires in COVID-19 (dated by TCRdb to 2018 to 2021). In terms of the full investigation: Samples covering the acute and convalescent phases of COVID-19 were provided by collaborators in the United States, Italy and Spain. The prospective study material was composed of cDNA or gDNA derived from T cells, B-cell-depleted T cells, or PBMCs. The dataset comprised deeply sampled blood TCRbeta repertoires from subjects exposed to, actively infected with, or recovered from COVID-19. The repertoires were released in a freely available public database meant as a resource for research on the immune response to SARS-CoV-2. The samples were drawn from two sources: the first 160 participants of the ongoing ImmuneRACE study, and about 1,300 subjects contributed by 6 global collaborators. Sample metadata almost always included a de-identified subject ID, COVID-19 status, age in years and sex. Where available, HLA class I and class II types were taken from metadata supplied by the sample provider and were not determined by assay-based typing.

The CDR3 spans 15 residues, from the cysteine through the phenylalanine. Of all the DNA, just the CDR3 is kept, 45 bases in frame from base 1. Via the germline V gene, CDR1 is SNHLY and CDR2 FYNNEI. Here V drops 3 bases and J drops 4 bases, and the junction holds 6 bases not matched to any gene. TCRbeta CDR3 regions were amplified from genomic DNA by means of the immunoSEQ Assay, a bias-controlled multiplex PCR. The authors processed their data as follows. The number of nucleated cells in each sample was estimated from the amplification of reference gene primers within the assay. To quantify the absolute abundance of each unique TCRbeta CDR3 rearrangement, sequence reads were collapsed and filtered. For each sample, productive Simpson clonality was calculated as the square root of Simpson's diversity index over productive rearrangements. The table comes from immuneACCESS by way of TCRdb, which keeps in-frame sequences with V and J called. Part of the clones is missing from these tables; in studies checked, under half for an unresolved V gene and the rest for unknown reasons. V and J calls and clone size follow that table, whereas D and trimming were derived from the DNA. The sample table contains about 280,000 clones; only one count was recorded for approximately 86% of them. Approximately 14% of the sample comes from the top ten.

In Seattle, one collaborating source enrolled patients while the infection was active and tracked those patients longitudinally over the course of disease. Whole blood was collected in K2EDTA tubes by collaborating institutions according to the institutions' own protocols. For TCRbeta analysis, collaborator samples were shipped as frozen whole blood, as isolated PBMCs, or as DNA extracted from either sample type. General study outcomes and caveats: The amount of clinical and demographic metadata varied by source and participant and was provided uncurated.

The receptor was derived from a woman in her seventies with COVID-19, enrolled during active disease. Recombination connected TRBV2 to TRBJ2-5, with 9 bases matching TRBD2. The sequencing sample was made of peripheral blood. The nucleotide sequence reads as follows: TGTGCCAGCAGTGACGAAGCGGGGGGCCGAGAGACCCAGTACTTC. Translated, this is CASSDEAGGRETQYF.